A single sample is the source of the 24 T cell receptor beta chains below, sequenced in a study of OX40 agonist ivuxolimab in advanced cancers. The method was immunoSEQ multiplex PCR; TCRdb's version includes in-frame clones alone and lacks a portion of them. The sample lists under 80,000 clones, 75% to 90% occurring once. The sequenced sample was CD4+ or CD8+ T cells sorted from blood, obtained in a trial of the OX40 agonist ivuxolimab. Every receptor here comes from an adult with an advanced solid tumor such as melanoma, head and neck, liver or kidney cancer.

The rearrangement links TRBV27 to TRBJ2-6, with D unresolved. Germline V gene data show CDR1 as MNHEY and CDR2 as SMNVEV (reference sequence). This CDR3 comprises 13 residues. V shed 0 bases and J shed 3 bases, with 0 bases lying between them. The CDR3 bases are TGTGCCAGCAGTTTATCTGGGGCCAACGTCCTGACTTTC. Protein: CASSLSGANVLTF.

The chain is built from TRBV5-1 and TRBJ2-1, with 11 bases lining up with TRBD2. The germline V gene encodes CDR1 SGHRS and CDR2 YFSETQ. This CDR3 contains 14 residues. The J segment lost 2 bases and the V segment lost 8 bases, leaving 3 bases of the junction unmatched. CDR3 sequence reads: CASGTSGPYNEQFF. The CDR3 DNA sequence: TGCGCCAGTGGGACTAGCGGACCCTACAATGAGCAGTTCTTC.

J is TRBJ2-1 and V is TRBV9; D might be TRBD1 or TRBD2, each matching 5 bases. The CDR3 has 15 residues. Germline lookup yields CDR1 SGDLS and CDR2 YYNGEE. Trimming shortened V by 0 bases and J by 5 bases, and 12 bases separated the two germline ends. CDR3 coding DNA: TGTGCCAGCAGCGTAGGAGGGGTCTCTAACAATGAGCAGTTCTTC. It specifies CASSVGGVSNNEQFF.

Written as DNA, the CDR3 is TGTGCCAGCAGCTTCCTTTGGACAGAGAACACTGAAGCTTTCTTT. Amino acids: CASSFLWTENTEAFF. The rearrangement uses TRBV7-2 and TRBJ1-1, with D tentatively TRBD1 (6 bases). CDR3 size: 15 residues. Germline assignment: CDR1 SGHTA and CDR2 FQGNSA. The V end lost 3 bases, the J end lost 1 base, and 12 bases lay between the germline ends. The complete variable domain, with remaining parts taken from reference TRBV7-2 and TRBJ1-1, reads GAGVSQSPSNKVTEKGKDVELRCDPISGHTALYWYRQSLGQGLEFLIYFQGNSAPDKSGLPSDRFSAERTGGSVSTLTIQRTQQEDSAVYLCASSFLWTENTEAFFGQGTRLTVV.

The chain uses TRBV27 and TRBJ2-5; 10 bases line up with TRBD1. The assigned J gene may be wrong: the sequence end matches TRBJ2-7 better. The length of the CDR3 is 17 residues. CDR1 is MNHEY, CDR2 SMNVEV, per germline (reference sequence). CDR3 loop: CASSRTGGSVSSYEQYF. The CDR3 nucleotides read TGTGCCAGCAGTCGGACAGGGGGATCTGTATCCTCCTACGAGCAGTACTTC.

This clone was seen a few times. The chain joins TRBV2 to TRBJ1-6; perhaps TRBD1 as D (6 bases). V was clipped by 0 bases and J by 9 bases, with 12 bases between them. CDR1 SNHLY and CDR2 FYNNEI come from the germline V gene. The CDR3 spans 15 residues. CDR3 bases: TGTGCCAGCAGTGAAGCGCTTGGACAGACTTCACCCCTCCACTTT. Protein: CASSEALGQTSPLHF. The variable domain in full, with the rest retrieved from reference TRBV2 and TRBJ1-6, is EPEVTQTPSHQVTQMGQEVILRCVPISNHLYFYWYRQILGQKVEFLVSFYNNEISEKSEIFDDQFSVERPDGSNFTLKIRSTKLEDSAMYFCASSEALGQTSPLHFGNGTRLTVT.

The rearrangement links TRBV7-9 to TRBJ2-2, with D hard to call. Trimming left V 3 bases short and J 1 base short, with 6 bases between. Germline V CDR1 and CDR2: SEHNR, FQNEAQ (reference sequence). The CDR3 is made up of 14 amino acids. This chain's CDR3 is CASSLQGNTGELFF. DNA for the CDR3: TGTGCCAGCAGCTTGCAAGGGAACACCGGGGAGCTGTTTTTT.

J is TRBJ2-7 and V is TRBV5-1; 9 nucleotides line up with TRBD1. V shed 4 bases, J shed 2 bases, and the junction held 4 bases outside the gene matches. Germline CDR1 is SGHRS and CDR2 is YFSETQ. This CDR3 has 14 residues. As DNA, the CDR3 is TGCGCCAGCAGCCCCCGGGACAGGGCCTACGAGCAGTACTTC. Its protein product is CASSPRDRAYEQYF.

The CDR3 reads CASSQVFREAFF. The CDR3 DNA reads TGTGCCAGCAGCCAAGTGTTCCGCGAAGCTTTCTTT. The chain joins TRBV14 to TRBJ1-1, with D uncertain. V gave up 1 base and J gave up 8 bases, with 8 bases separating them. The CDR3 is 12 residues long. In germline, CDR1 is SGHDN, CDR2 FVKESK. The full variable domain, its missing parts supplied by reference TRBV14 and TRBJ1-1, is EAGVTQFPSHSVIEKGQTVTLRCDPISGHDNLYWYRRVMGKEIKFLLHFVKESKQDESGMPNNRFLAERTGGTYSTLKVQPAELEDSGVYFCASSQVFREAFFGQGTRLTVV.

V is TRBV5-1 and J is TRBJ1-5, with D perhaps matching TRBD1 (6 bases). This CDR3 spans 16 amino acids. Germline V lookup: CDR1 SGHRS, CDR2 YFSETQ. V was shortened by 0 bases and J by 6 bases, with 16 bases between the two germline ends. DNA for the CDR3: TGCGCCAGCAGCTTGGACGGGGGGGGCCCCTTTCAGCCCCAGCATTTT. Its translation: CASSLDGGGPFQPQHF.

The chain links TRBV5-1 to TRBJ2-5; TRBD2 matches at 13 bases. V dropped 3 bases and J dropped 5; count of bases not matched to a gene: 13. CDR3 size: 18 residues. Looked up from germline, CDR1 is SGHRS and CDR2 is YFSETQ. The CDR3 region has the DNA TGCGCCAGCAGCTCTCTAGGACTAGCGGGAGAGAGGAGGGAGACCCAGTACTTC. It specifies CASSSLGLAGERRETQYF.

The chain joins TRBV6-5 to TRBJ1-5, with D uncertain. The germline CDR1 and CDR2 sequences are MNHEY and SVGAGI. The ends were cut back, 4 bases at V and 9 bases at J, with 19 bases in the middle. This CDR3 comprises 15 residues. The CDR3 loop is CASSLSSGYLLPQHF. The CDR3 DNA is TGTGCCAGCAGTTTATCCTCCGGATACTTGCTGCCCCAGCATTTT.

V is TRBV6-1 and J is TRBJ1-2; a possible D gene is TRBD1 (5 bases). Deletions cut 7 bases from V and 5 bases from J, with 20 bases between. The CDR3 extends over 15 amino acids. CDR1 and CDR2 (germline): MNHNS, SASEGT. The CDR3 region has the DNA TGTGCCAGCAAGGAAAGCCCGGGGCTTCCATATGGCTACACCTTC. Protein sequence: CASKESPGLPYGYTF.

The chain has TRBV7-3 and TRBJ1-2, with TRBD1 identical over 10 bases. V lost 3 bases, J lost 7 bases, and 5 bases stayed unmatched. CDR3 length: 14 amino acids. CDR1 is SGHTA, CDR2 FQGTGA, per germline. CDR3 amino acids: CASSLGTGAGGYTF. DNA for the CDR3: TGTGCCAGCAGCTTGGGGACAGGGGCGGGTGGCTACACCTTC.

In nucleotides, the CDR3 is TGTGCCAGCAGTGAAGTTTGGGCTAGCACAGATACGCAGTATTTT. Amino acids: CASSEVWASTDTQYF. The chain couples TRBV6-1 to TRBJ2-3; no definite D call. This CDR3 region has 15 residues. The V gene lost 1 base and the J gene lost 0 bases, with 8 bases spanning the gap. The germline V gene has CDR1 MNHNS and CDR2 SASEGT.

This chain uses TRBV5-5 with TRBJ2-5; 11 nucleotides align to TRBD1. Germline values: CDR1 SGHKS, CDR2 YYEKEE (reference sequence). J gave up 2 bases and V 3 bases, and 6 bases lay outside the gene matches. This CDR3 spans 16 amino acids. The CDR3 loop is CASSWVGTGGQETQYF. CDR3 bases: TGTGCCAGCAGCTGGGTGGGGACAGGGGGGCAAGAGACCCAGTACTTC.

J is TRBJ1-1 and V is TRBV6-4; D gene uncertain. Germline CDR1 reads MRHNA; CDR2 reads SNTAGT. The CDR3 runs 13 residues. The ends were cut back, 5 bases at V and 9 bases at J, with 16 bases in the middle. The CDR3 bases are TGTGCCAGCAGTTTAACCCTCCAATCCAAAGCTTTCTTT. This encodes CASSLTLQSKAFF.

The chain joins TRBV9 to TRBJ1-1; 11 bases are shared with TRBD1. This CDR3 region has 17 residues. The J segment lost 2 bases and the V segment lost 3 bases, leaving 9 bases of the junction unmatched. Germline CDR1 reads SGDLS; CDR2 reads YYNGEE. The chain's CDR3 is CASSAGGTGGFNTEAFF. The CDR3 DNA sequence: TGTGCCAGCAGCGCCGGGGGGACAGGGGGTTTCAACACTGAAGCTTTCTTT.

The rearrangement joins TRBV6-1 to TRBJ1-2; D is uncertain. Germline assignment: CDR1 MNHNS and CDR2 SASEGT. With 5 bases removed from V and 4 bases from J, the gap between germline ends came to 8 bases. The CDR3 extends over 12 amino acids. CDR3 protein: CASSPPIYGYTF. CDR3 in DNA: TGTGCCAGCAGTCCACCCATCTATGGCTACACCTTC.

DNA for the CDR3: TGTGCCAGCAGTGACCCGGGACGGAACTATGGCTACACCTTC. Translating gives CASSDPGRNYGYTF. The chain joins TRBV6-5 to TRBJ1-2, with a weak D call TRBD1 (5 bases). This CDR3 has 14 residues. Germline V CDR1 and CDR2: MNHEY, SVGAGI. V lost 5 bases and J 2 bases, leaving 12 bases between the germline ends.

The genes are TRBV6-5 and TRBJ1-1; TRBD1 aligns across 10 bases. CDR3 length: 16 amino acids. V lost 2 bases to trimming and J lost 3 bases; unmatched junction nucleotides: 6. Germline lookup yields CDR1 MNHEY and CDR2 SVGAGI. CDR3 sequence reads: CASSYGDRGRYTEAFF. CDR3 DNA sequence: TGTGCCAGCAGTTACGGGGACAGGGGAAGGTACACTGAAGCTTTCTTT.

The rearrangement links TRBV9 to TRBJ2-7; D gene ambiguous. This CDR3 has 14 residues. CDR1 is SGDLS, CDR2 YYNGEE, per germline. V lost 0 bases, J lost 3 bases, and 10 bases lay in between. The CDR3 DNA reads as TGTGCCAGCAGCGTAGCGCCCGATGGCTACGAGCAGTACTTC. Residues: CASSVAPDGYEQYF.

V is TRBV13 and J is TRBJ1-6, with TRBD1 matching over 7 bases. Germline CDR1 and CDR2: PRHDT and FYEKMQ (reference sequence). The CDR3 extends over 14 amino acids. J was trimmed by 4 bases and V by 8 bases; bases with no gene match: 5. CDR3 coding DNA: TGTGCCAGCGTTCAGGGGGAATATAATTCACCCCTCCACTTT. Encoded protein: CASVQGEYNSPLHF.

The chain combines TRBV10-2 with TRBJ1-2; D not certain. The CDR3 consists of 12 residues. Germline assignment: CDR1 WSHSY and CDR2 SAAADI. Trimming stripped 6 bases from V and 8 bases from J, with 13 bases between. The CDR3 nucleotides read TGCGCCAGCAGGGAGGGTAGGAAGGGCTACACCTTC. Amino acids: CASREGRKGYTF.